The next 22 T cell receptor beta chains were all read from a single sample in a study of regulatory T cells in long-lasting Graves disease. As to time point: newly diagnosed GD, antithyroid drugs for less than 3 months. The TCR library was prepared using RNA isolated from PBMCs. Building the TCR beta libraries relied on iRepertoire HTBI primers, and CDR3 regions underwent Arm-PCR. TCRdb recomputed calls from the multiplex PCR reads with MiXCR, one row per CDR3 protein. The sample holds around 460,000 distinct CDR3 sequences, 13% to 15% seen once. The same sample was also studied in work on T cells in Graves' hyperthyroidism and ophthalmopathy.

Sequenced material: peripheral blood mononuclear cells (PBMCs), taken at new diagnosis, from a patient treated with antithyroid drugs. The receptor source for this set is a woman aged 50 to 60 with Graves disease.

This clonotype has more than one count but fewer than ten. The rearrangement uses TRBV19 and TRBJ1-1; D is unclear. Trimming stripped 8 bases from V and 0 bases from J, with 10 bases between. The CDR3 length is 13 residues. The germline CDR1 and CDR2 sequences are LNHDA and SQIVND (reference sequence). CDR3 bases: TGTGCCAGTGGAAAGGAGGTGAACACTGAAGCTTTCTTT. Amino acid sequence: CASGKEVNTEAFF.

The chain employs TRBV19 and TRBJ2-1, with a tentative D call TRBD2 (6 bases). Germline V gives CDR1 LNHDA, CDR2 SQIVND (reference sequence). Trimming left V 5 bases short and J 7 bases short, with 18 bases between. This CDR3 contains 15 residues. CDR3 region: CASSFLSEGENEQFF. CDR3 DNA sequence: TGTGCCAGTAGTTTCCTATCGGAGGGTGAAAATGAGCAGTTCTTC.

This clonotype was seen more than once but under ten times. CDR3 nucleotides: TGTGCCAGCTCATCCGACAGTGGGGCAAGCGAGCAGTACTTC. It codes for CASSSDSGASEQYF. The V gene is TRBV18, the J gene TRBJ2-7; weak D call: TRBD1 (5 bases). The V and J ends lost 5 bases and 6 bases respectively, with 17 bases between them. Germline CDR1 and CDR2: KGHSH and LQKENI. This CDR3 has 14 amino acids.

In its sample, this clonotype was seen many times. This chain's CDR3 is CASSLSASGNLDTQYF. CDR3 nucleotides: TGTGCCAGCAGCTTAAGCGCTAGCGGGAATTTAGATACGCAGTATTTT. The chain recombines TRBV11-2 with TRBJ2-3; 9 nucleotides align to TRBD2. CDR1 and CDR2 (germline): SGHAT, FQNNGV. CDR3 length equals 16 residues. Germline trimming cut 2 bases from V and 5 bases from J; bases unmatched to any gene: 8.

This clonotype has just one count. A read error likely explains this, since a far larger clone differs by one base. The chain combines TRBV7-9 with TRBJ2-5; 12 nucleotides agree with TRBD2. The DNA end lines up better with TRBJ2-1; the J call may be wrong. The CDR3 is 14 amino acids. In germline, CDR1 is SEHNR, CDR2 FQNEAQ (reference sequence). The CDR3 DNA is TGTGCCAGCAGCTTGACTAGCGGGAGAGATGAGCAGTTCTTC. Its protein is CASSLTSGRDEQFF.

In this sample, this clonotype turned up many times. The chain carries TRBV28 and TRBJ2-1, with TRBD1 matching 7 bases. The CDR3 spans 14 residues. With 6 bases clipped from V and 5 bases from J, the junction kept 7 bases outside the gene matches. The germline V gene encodes CDR1 MDHEN and CDR2 SYDVKM. The CDR3 here is CASSRTGRNNEQFF. CDR3 DNA sequence: TGTGCCAGCAGCCGGACAGGTCGAAACAATGAGCAGTTCTTC.

A remark on this clonotype: This sequence may be a read error, since a much larger clone differs from it by one base. The chain combines TRBV6-1 with TRBJ1-3; TRBD1 is a possible D gene (5 bases). Germline V gene sequence: CDR1 MNHNS, CDR2 SASEGT. There are 17 residues in the CDR3. This CDR3 reads CASSDSAGMSSGNAIYF. The CDR3 coding sequence is TGTGCCAGCAGTGATTCAGCAGGGATGAGCTCTGGAAACGCCATATATTTT.

This clonotype was counted ten times or more. The CDR3 coding sequence is TGCGCCAGCAGCTTGGCGACAGGGACCTACGAGCAGTACTTC. Translation: CASSLATGTYEQYF. The genes are TRBV5-1 and TRBJ2-7; 7 bases match TRBD1. The CDR3 contains 14 residues. J lost 2 bases, V lost 0 bases, and 2 bases had no gene match. Germline values: CDR1 SGHRS, CDR2 YFSETQ.

This clonotype was counted at least ten times. V gene TRBV6-1 combines with J gene TRBJ1-5; a weak D match, TRBD1 (6 bases). The CDR3 covers 16 residues. V lost 5 bases and J 6 bases, leaving 20 bases between the germline ends. Germline CDR1 is MNHNS and CDR2 is SASEGT. CDR3: CASSTDRLGAGQPQHF. The CDR3 DNA is TGTGCCAGCAGTACGGACCGGTTGGGGGCTGGTCAGCCCCAGCATTTT.

The CDR3 is CASSLGFGGTTYNEQFF. CDR3 nucleotides: TGTGCCAGCAGTTTAGGGTTTGGGGGTACGACATACAATGAGCAGTTCTTC. This chain connects TRBV28 to TRBJ2-1; D might be TRBD1 or TRBD2, each matching 5 bases. This CDR3 spans 17 amino acids. Germline V lookup: CDR1 MDHEN, CDR2 SYDVKM. Trimming shortened V by 2 bases and J by 4 bases, and 18 bases separated the two germline ends.

The chain has TRBV29-1 and TRBJ1-4; 8 bases are a match to TRBD1. The V gene end was trimmed by 6 bases and the J gene end by 4 bases; junction bases not matched to a gene: 13. The CDR3 is made up of 16 amino acids. The germline CDR1 and CDR2 sequences are SQVTM and ANQGSEA. This CDR3 is CSVTKAGTGLNEKLFF. CDR3 nucleotide sequence: TGCAGCGTAACCAAAGCAGGGACAGGCCTTAATGAAAAACTGTTTTTT. The full variable domain, its missing parts supplied by reference TRBV29-1 and TRBJ1-4, is SAVISQKPSRDICQRGTSLTIQCQVDSQVTMMFWYRQQPGQSLTLIATANQGSEATYESGFVIDKFPISRPNLTFSTLTVSNMSPEDSSIYLCSVTKAGTGLNEKLFFGSGTQLSVL.

The rearrangement links TRBV30 to TRBJ2-2; 13 bases line up with TRBD2. V was pared by 2 bases and J by 2 bases, with 5 bases of the junction left unmatched. The germline V gene has CDR1 GTSNPN and CDR2 SVGIG (reference sequence). The CDR3 runs to 17 residues. The CDR3 region is CAWSSGLAGANTGELFF. CDR3 sequence (DNA): TGTGCCTGGAGTTCCGGACTAGCGGGGGCCAACACCGGGGAGCTGTTTTTT.

This clonotype came up many times. CDR3 residues: CASSLRGANTEAFF. CDR3 bases: TGTGCCAGCAGTTTACGGGGGGCGAACACTGAAGCTTTCTTT. V usage is TRBV28 and J usage is TRBJ1-1; D is possibly TRBD1 (6 bases). CDR1 and CDR2 from the germline V gene are MDHEN and SYDVKM. The ends were cut back, 2 bases at V and 1 base at J, with 8 bases in the middle. CDR3 length: 14 amino acids.

This clonotype was detected ten times or more. The J gene is TRBJ2-7, the V gene TRBV29-1; TRBD2 is a possible D gene (6 bases). Between the trimmed V and J ends, which lost 4 bases and 4 bases, there was a span of 20 bases. The CDR3 sequence is 15 residues long. Germline loops: CDR1 SQVTM, CDR2 ANQGSEA. CDR3 amino acids: CSVVGTAKVGYEQYF. The DNA for the CDR3 is TGCAGCGTTGTAGGGACTGCCAAGGTGGGGTACGAGCAGTACTTC.

This clonotype occurred a few times. The DNA of the CDR3 is TGTGCCAGCATACCTTTAGCGGCACCTAGCACAGATACGCAGTATTTT. It yields the protein CASIPLAAPSTDTQYF. The chain links TRBV28 to TRBJ2-3; TRBD2 might be the D (6 bases). This CDR3 spans 16 amino acids. Germline assignment: CDR1 MDHEN and CDR2 SYDVKM. V shed 7 bases and J shed 0 bases, with 17 bases lying between them.

The genes are TRBV6-5 and TRBJ2-1; 9 bases map to TRBD2. V trimming: 0 bases; J trimming: 4 bases; junction bases outside the gene matches: 4. This CDR3 comprises 16 residues. In germline, CDR1 is MNHEY, CDR2 SVGAGI. DNA for the CDR3: TGTGCCAGCAGTTACTCGAGCGCGGGAGGGTACAATGAGCAGTTCTTC. The encoded protein is CASSYSSAGGYNEQFF.

The chain combines TRBV3-1 with TRBJ2-1, with D perhaps TRBD2 (6 bases). CDR1 LGHDT and CDR2 YNNKEL come from the germline V gene (reference sequence). The CDR3 consists of 13 residues. The V end lost 3 bases, the J end lost 10 bases, and 13 bases lay between the germline ends. DNA for the CDR3: TGTGCCAGCAGCCAGGCACTAGCTCGGGAGCAGTTCTTC. Translated, it gives CASSQALAREQFF.

The sample holds many counts of this clonotype. This chain uses TRBV2 with TRBJ2-1; 7 positions agree with TRBD2. Germline V gives CDR1 SNHLY, CDR2 FYNNEI. The CDR3 consists of 14 residues. J was trimmed by 2 bases and V by 11 bases; bases with no gene match: 9. DNA of the CDR3: TGTGCCGGCCAAAGACTAGCAGCCTACAATGAGCAGTTCTTC. It is translated as CAGQRLAAYNEQFF.

This clonotype has only a few counts. This chain connects TRBV6-1 to TRBJ2-7, with D tentatively TRBD1 (5 bases). This CDR3 is built from 13 residues. V lost 5 bases to trimming and J lost 3 bases, with 11 bases between them. Germline loops: CDR1 MNHNS, CDR2 SASEGT. This CDR3 is CASSTIQGYEQYF. The CDR3 nucleotides are TGTGCCAGCAGTACAATTCAGGGCTACGAGCAGTACTTC.

This clonotype was seen many times. The chain couples TRBV5-1 to TRBJ2-5; the D gene is possibly TRBD1 (6 bases). The CDR3 totals 15 residues. Trimming left V 3 bases short and J 5 bases short, with 17 bases between. The germline CDR1 and CDR2 sequences are SGHRS and YFSETQ. The CDR3 region has the DNA TGCGCCAGCAGCTCTACAGGGATAAGTGTGGAGACCCAGTACTTC. This translates into CASSSTGISVETQYF.

The chain links TRBV6-1 to TRBJ2-5, with 10 bases aligning to TRBD2. CDR1 and CDR2 (germline): MNHNS, SASEGT. This CDR3 contains 15 residues. V shed 2 bases and J 5 bases; nucleotides not matched to a gene: 5. CDR3 loop: CASSESSGSVETQYF. Written as DNA, the CDR3 is TGTGCCAGCAGTGAATCTAGCGGGAGTGTTGAGACCCAGTACTTC.

At least ten counts were recorded for this clonotype. The chain recombines TRBV10-3 with TRBJ1-6; tentative D call: TRBD1 (5 bases). The CDR3 contains 14 residues. The ends were cut back, 4 bases at V and 8 bases at J, with 12 bases in the middle. The germline gives CDR1 ENHRY, CDR2 SYGVKD. The CDR3 DNA sequence: TGTGCCATCAGTGGCCAGGGACGGGATTCACCCCTCCACTTT. It specifies CAISGQGRDSPLHF.